Each of the 23 T cell receptor beta chains below was sequenced from the same sample in a study of T cell changes during pregnancy in multiple sclerosis. Assay: immunoSEQ multiplex PCR; the TCRdb copy retains only in-frame clones and omits some. The sample yields around 42,000 clones, more than 90% seen once. Here the sequenced sample was CD4+ T cells from peripheral blood mononuclear cells, taken in the second trimester of pregnancy. These receptors all come from a female donor in good health, enrolled as a control in a pregnancy study.

The rearrangement links TRBV19 to TRBJ2-7; perhaps TRBD2 as D (6 bases). Looked up from germline, CDR1 is LNHDA and CDR2 is SQIVND (reference sequence). This CDR3 contains 15 residues. V was shortened by 1 base and J by 3 bases, with 13 bases between the two germline ends. The CDR3 DNA sequence: TGTGCCAGTAGTATAGCGGGGGACCTCTACTACGAGCAGTACTTC. It specifies CASSIAGDLYYEQYF.

J is TRBJ2-3 and V is TRBV19; 7 nucleotides match TRBD2. The CDR3 runs 15 residues. With V trimmed by 4 bases and J by 2 bases, 6 bases remained unmatched. Germline values: CDR1 LNHDA, CDR2 SQIVND (reference sequence). CDR3 in DNA: TGTGCCAGTAGTAACAGACTAGCCGCCACAGATACGCAGTATTTT. Protein product: CASSNRLAATDTQYF.

This rearrangement joins TRBV28 to TRBJ2-1; TRBD2 agrees at 7 bases. CDR3 length: 14 amino acids. J was trimmed by 10 bases and V by 10 bases; bases with no gene match: 16. Germline CDR1 and CDR2: MDHEN and SYDVKM. The CDR3 DNA sequence: TGTGCCACCCGGGGTGAGAAAGCGGGAAAAGAGCAGTTCTTC. This translates into CATRGEKAGKEQFF.

A remark on this clone: This specimen includes other DNA sequences encoding the same CDR3. The chain recombines TRBV7-2 with TRBJ2-3; 13 nucleotides agree with TRBD2. Trimming at V came to 5 bases and at J to 5 bases, leaving 7 bases not matched to a gene. The germline V gene encodes CDR1 SGHTA and CDR2 FQGNSA. This CDR3 contains 16 residues. The CDR3 region has the DNA TGTGCCAGCAGCAGAAAACTAGCGGGAGGGAAAGATACGCAGTATTTT. This gives the protein CASSRKLAGGKDTQYF.

The chain carries TRBV18 and TRBJ2-3, with a possible D match to TRBD1 (6 bases). The CDR3 sequence is 13 residues long. Germline lookup yields CDR1 KGHSH and CDR2 LQKENI. Trimming pared 6 bases from V and 3 bases from J, leaving 10 bases between. The DNA of the CDR3 is TGTGCCAGCTCCCTCCAGGGGACAGATACGCAGTATTTT. Translated, it gives CASSLQGTDTQYF.

The rearrangement links TRBV7-2 to TRBJ2-1; 9 nucleotides align to TRBD1. The germline CDR1 and CDR2 sequences are SGHTA and FQGNSA. The CDR3 sequence is 14 residues long. V dropped 7 bases and J dropped 6; count of bases not matched to a gene: 7. The CDR3 nucleotides are TGTGCCAGCATCCGGGACAGGGCGTCCAATGAGCAGTTCTTC. Translation gives CASIRDRASNEQFF.

This CDR3 is CASSPPGRGYEQYF. As DNA, the CDR3 is TGTGCCAGTAGTCCCCCCGGGAGAGGCTACGAGCAGTACTTC. V usage is TRBV19 and J usage is TRBJ2-7; weak D call: TRBD2 (6 bases). The CDR3 runs to 14 residues. The V end lost 5 bases, the J end lost 3 bases, and 14 bases lay between the germline ends. The V gene's germline CDR1 is LNHDA and CDR2 SQIVND (reference sequence). The whole variable domain, filled in from reference TRBV19 and TRBJ2-7, reads DGGITQSPKYLFRKEGQNVTLSCEQNLNHDAMYWYRQDPGQGLRLIYYSQIVNDFQKGDIAEGYSVSREKKESFPLTVTSAQKNPTAFYLCASSPPGRGYEQYFGPGTRLTVT.

This chain uses TRBV19 with TRBJ2-2, with TRBD1 as a possible D gene (5 bases). Trimming left V 11 bases short and J 4 bases short, with 11 bases between. Germline lookup yields CDR1 LNHDA and CDR2 SQIVND (reference sequence). The CDR3 has 12 amino acids. CDR3: CASSGATGELFF. The CDR3 DNA follows: TGTGCCTCGAGTGGGGCCACCGGGGAGCTGTTTTTT.

The chain joins TRBV30 to TRBJ1-1; D is undetermined. Per germline, CDR1 GTSNPN and CDR2 SVGIG (reference sequence). Trimming left V 4 bases short and J 1 base short, with 13 bases between. This CDR3 has 14 residues. CDR3 in DNA: TGTGCCTGGAATCCGGGAACAGCGAACACTGAAGCTTTCTTT. Its translation is CAWNPGTANTEAFF.

V is TRBV5-8 and J is TRBJ2-3, with 10 bases that match TRBD1. V gave up 0 bases and J gave up 4 bases; unmatched junction bases: 5. This CDR3 contains 16 residues. Germline values: CDR1 SGHTS, CDR2 YDEGEE. The CDR3 bases are TGTGCCAGCAGCTTGGGGGACAGGGGTTTCGCAGATACGCAGTATTTT. Translated: CASSLGDRGFADTQYF.

This chain connects TRBV4-3 to TRBJ2-5, with D perhaps TRBD2 (7 bases). Trimming took off 0 bases at V and 2 bases at J, with 13 bases between the two ends. CDR1 LGHNA and CDR2 YSLEER come from the germline V gene. The CDR3 spans 16 residues. The CDR3 DNA reads TGCGCCAGCAGCCAAGAGCCAGCGGGACAACAAGAGACCCAGTACTTC. It codes for CASSQEPAGQQETQYF.

The V gene is TRBV12-5, the J gene TRBJ2-1; 10 bases match TRBD1. The germline V gene has CDR1 LGHNT and CDR2 FRNRAP. The CDR3 runs 15 residues. Germline trimming cut 6 bases from V and 8 bases from J; bases unmatched to any gene: 10. The CDR3 DNA reads TGTGCTAGTGGCCGGGGACAGGGGAGCGTCCATGAGCAGTTCTTC. This gives the protein CASGRGQGSVHEQFF. The full variable domain, its missing parts supplied by reference TRBV12-5 and TRBJ2-1, is DARVTQTPRHKVTEMGQEVTMRCQPILGHNTVFWYRQTMMQGLELLAYFRNRAPLDDSGMPKDRFSAEMPDATLATLKIQPSEPRDSAVYFCASGRGQGSVHEQFFGPGTRLTVL.

The CDR3 nucleotides read TGTGCCAGCAGCAAAGGGACAGGGCGGGGGACTTCTGGAAACACCATATATTTT. Translated: CASSKGTGRGTSGNTIYF. The J gene is TRBJ1-3, the V gene TRBV21-1; TRBD1 is taken as the D call from the table, unchecked against the DNA. TRBV21-1 is a pseudogene locus. The CDR3 sequence is 18 residues long.

The chain combines TRBV5-1 with TRBJ1-4; D is perhaps TRBD1 (6 bases). The CDR3 covers 17 residues. Trimming left V 0 bases short and J 4 bases short, with 16 bases between. Germline lookup yields CDR1 SGHRS and CDR2 YFSETQ. CDR3 sequence (DNA): TGCGCCAGCAGCTTGGCCGGGGGGGGGCACGGTAATGAAAAACTGTTTTTT. Residues: CASSLAGGGHGNEKLFF.

This rearrangement joins TRBV30 to TRBJ1-2; a possible D gene is TRBD1 (5 bases). This CDR3 contains 12 residues. From germline, CDR1 is GTSNPN and CDR2 SVGIG (reference sequence). The CDR3 DNA reads TGTGCGGGGAGCGGGGGTAACTATGGCTACACCTTC. Protein: CAGSGGNYGYTF. The whole variable domain, filled in from reference TRBV30 and TRBJ1-2, reads SQTIHQWPATLVQPVGSPLSLECTVEGTSNPNLYWYRQAAGRGLQLLFYSVGIGQISSEVPQNLSASRPQDRQFILSSKKLLLSDSGFYLCAGSGGNYGYTFGSGTRLTVV.

J is TRBJ1-4 and V is TRBV11-2; D ambiguous. The CDR3 sequence is 15 residues long. Deletions cut 1 base from V and 4 bases from J, with 10 bases between. Germline V CDR1 and CDR2: SGHAT, FQNNGV. The chain's CDR3 is CASSLGFSGNEKLFF. CDR3 DNA sequence: TGTGCCAGCAGCTTAGGTTTCAGCGGTAATGAAAAACTGTTTTTT.

V usage is TRBV7-2 and J usage is TRBJ1-6, with no clear D. The CDR3 is 15 amino acids. V lost 5 bases and J lost 5, with 13 bases in between. CDR1 SGHTA and CDR2 FQGNSA come from the germline V gene. CDR3 DNA sequence: TGTGCCAGCAGCGCCCGGGGAACGGATAATTCACCCCTCCACTTT. Its translation: CASSARGTDNSPLHF.

J is TRBJ2-4 and V is TRBV7-8; TRBD2 matches 9 bases. The V gene's germline CDR1 is SGHVS and CDR2 FQNEAQ. With 6 bases clipped from V and 3 bases from J, the junction kept 15 bases outside the gene matches. The CDR3 runs to 18 residues. The CDR3 DNA reads TGTGCCAGCAGTAGAGGTGGTGCGGGACTAGCCGACAAAAACATTCAGTACTTC. Encoded protein: CASSRGGAGLADKNIQYF.

The chain combines TRBV5-3 with TRBJ1-4; D gene unclear. TRBV5-3 is an ORF, with its function uncertain. V was cut by 9 bases and J by 1 base, with 13 bases left in between. The CDR3 consists of 14 residues. The CDR3 region is CAKEVGRTNEKLFF. The CDR3 region has the DNA TGTGCCAAAGAAGTGGGGAGAACTAATGAAAAACTGTTTTTT.

This clone was detected a few times. The rearrangement joins TRBV7-2 to TRBJ1-1; D remains unclear. V was cut by 1 base and J by 1 base, with 7 bases left in between. The CDR3 loop spans 14 amino acids. The germline V gene encodes CDR1 SGHTA and CDR2 FQGNSA. CDR3 sequence (DNA): TGTGCCAGCAGCTTAGTCCCCAAGAACACTGAAGCTTTCTTT. It specifies CASSLVPKNTEAFF.

The chain combines TRBV4-2 with TRBJ2-1, with 11 bases fitting TRBD2. Losses at the gene ends were 0 bases for V and 6 bases for J; bases not matched to a gene: 7. The V gene's germline CDR1 is LGHNA and CDR2 YNFKEQ. The length of the CDR3 is 17 residues. CDR3 nucleotides: TGTGCCAGCAGCCAAGAGGGCGTAACTAGCGGGAGCAATGAGCAGTTCTTC. Its protein is CASSQEGVTSGSNEQFF.

The rearrangement joins TRBV6-6 to TRBJ2-7, with D perhaps TRBD2 (5 bases). Looked up from germline, CDR1 is MNHNY and CDR2 is SVGAGI (reference sequence). This CDR3 has 13 amino acids. With 6 bases removed from V and 3 bases from J, the gap between germline ends came to 12 bases. The CDR3 nucleotides are TGTGCCAGCAGCCTCGGACTTCTCTACGAGCAGTACTTC. Translated, it gives CASSLGLLYEQYF.

V and J are TRBV30 and TRBJ2-6, with TRBD2 as a possible D gene (6 bases). Trimming removed 5 bases from V and 2 bases from J, with 10 bases in between. This CDR3 comprises 14 residues. Germline CDR1 reads GTSNPN; CDR2 reads SVGIG (reference sequence). For the CDR3, the DNA is TGTGCCTGGTCCTCGGGGGCTGGGGCCAACGTCCTGACTTTC. Translating it yields CAWSSGAGANVLTF. Combining the CDR3 with reference TRBV30 and TRBJ2-6 gives the whole variable domain SQTIHQWPATLVQPVGSPLSLECTVEGTSNPNLYWYRQAAGRGLQLLFYSVGIGQISSEVPQNLSASRPQDRQFILSSKKLLLSDSGFYLCAWSSGAGANVLTFGAGSRLTVL.